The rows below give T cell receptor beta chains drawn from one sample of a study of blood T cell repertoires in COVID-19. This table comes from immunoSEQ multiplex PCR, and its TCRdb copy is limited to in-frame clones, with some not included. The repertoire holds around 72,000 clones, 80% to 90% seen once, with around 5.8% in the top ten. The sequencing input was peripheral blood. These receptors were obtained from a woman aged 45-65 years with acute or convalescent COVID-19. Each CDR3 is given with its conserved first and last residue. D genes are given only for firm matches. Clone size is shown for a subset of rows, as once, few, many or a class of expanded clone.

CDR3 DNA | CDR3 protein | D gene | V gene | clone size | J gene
TGTGCCAGCAGCCAAGTGGCAGGGTATACAACGAACACCGGGGAGCTGTTTTTT | CASSQVAGYTTNTGELFF | . | TRBV3-1/TRBV3-2 | . | TRBJ2-2
TGTGCCAGCAGCCCGACAGGGGGTGAGGGCGAGCAGTACTTC | CASSPTGGEGEQYF | TRBD1 | TRBV14 | . | TRBJ2-7
TGTGCCAGCAGCCAAGTCGGCGGGAGCAAGAGTGAGCAGTTCTTC | CASSQVGGSKSEQFF | TRBD2 | TRBV3-1/TRBV3-2 | . | TRBJ2-1
TGTGCCAGCAGCGACTCTTCAGGCAAAGTGAATACGCAGTATTTT | CASSDSSGKVNTQYF | . | TRBV9 | once | TRBJ2-3
TGTGCCAGCCGTAGCTATGACACCATATATTTT | CASRSYDTIYF | . | TRBV6-5 | . | TRBJ1-3
TGCGCCAGCAGCCTGGCCGGGGGGGACTACAATGAGCAGTTCTTC | CASSLAGGDYNEQFF | TRBD2 | TRBV5-1 | . | TRBJ2-1
TGTGCCAGCAGTTCAAATCTCCAGATTCTCCGCAATCAGCCCCAGCATTTT | CASSSNLQILRNQPQHF | . | TRBV27 | . | TRBJ1-5
TGCGCCAGCAGCGCCCTCCCCGGGGGCGGGGGGAGTTATGAAAAACTGTTTTTT | CASSALPGGGGSYEKLFF | . | TRBV5-1 | . | TRBJ1-4
TGTGCCAGCAAATTGCCTCGGGGAAACACCGGGGAGCTGTTTTTT | CASKLPRGNTGELFF | . | TRBV6-5 | . | TRBJ2-2
TGTGCCAGCATCCGGGCGGGGAAGCAGTACTTC | CASIRAGKQYF | . | TRBV6-5 | . | TRBJ2-7
TGCAGCGCGCGTAGAGCGAACACTGAAGCTTTCTTT | CSARRANTEAFF | . | TRBV29-1 | . | TRBJ1-1
TGTGCCAGCAGCCCCGGCGGGGCGGAGTCCTATGGCTACACCTTC | CASSPGGAESYGYTF | . | TRBV28 | . | TRBJ1-2
TGTGCCAGCAGGGCCAGGGAATATTCACCCCTCCACTTT | CASRAREYSPLHF | . | TRBV12-3/TRBV12-4 | . | TRBJ1-6
TGTGCCAGCAGCGGGGGGGACCTCTCTGGGGCCAACGTCCTGACTTTC | CASSGGDLSGANVLTF | TRBD2 | TRBV27 | . | TRBJ2-6
TGCAGCGGACAGGGCGGAAACACCATATATTTT | CSGQGGNTIYF | TRBD1 | TRBV29-1 | . | TRBJ1-3